The 8 T cell receptor beta chains given below trace back to one sample, sequenced in a study of blood T cells in healthy people across ages. Sample-barcoded 5' priming and a J-beta primer mix drove a second PCR of roughly 7 to 11 cycles. Each CDR3 protein is one row after TCRdb ran MiXCR on the 5' RACE reads. The sample yields approximately 850,000 distinct CDR3 sequences, under 45% seen once. The sequenced sample consisted of blood. These receptors were collected from a man in his fifties or sixties in good health.

The rearrangement uses TRBV3-1 and TRBJ2-3; D gene unclear. The ends were cut back, 0 bases at V and 4 bases at J, with 14 bases in the middle. Per germline, CDR1 LGHDT and CDR2 YNNKEL (reference sequence). The length of the CDR3 is 16 residues. CDR3: CASSQEGRFVSDTQYF. The CDR3 nucleotides are TGTGCCAGCAGCCAAGAAGGGCGTTTCGTGTCAGATACGCAGTATTTT.

The gene calls are TRBV6-2 or TRBV6-3 and TRBJ1-1; D is perhaps TRBD1 (6 bases). With 4 bases removed from V and 3 bases from J, the gap between germline ends came to 15 bases. This CDR3 spans 15 amino acids. Germline CDR1 reads MNHEY; CDR2 reads SVGEGT. The CDR3 loop reads CASSSRGTTDTEAFF. The CDR3 DNA follows: TGTGCCAGCAGTTCCCGGGGGACAACAGACACTGAAGCTTTCTTT.

This clonotype appeared many times. The rearrangement uses TRBV14 and TRBJ1-6; no firm D call. This CDR3 comprises 15 residues. V lost 2 bases and J lost 14, with 19 bases in between. Germline V gene lookup returns CDR1 SGHDN and CDR2 FVKESK. CDR3 nucleotides: TGTGCCAGCAGCCAACCTCCGACGTGGACCAGTACCCTCCACTTT. Translated: CASSQPPTWTSTLHF.

The gene calls are TRBV5-1 and TRBJ2-6; D remains ambiguous. In germline, CDR1 is SGHRS, CDR2 YFSETQ. The CDR3 has 17 amino acids. The germline V and J ends were trimmed by 9 bases and 0 bases, with 19 bases remaining between them. CDR3 loop: CATSMVGRNSGANVLTF. The CDR3 DNA follows: TGCGCCACCTCAATGGTCGGACGGAACTCTGGGGCCAACGTCCTGACTTTC.

V is TRBV6-5 and J is TRBJ2-7; perhaps TRBD1 as D (6 bases). The ends were cut back, 6 bases at V and 4 bases at J, with 19 bases in the middle. The CDR3 extends over 15 amino acids. CDR1 MNHEY and CDR2 SVGAGI come from the germline V gene. The CDR3, as DNA: TGTGCCAGCAGACCTATCAGGGGACAACTTTACGAGCAGTACTTC. Its protein is CASRPIRGQLYEQYF.

The chain is built from TRBV7-7 and TRBJ2-7, with D tentatively TRBD2 (6 bases). Germline loops: CDR1 SSHAT, CDR2 FNYEAQ (reference sequence). This CDR3 comprises 13 residues. The V gene lost 1 base and the J gene lost 7 bases, with 11 bases spanning the gap. CDR3 residues: CASSLDTSREQYF. For the CDR3, the DNA is TGTGCCAGCAGCTTAGATACTAGCCGGGAGCAGTACTTC.

The V call is TRBV9, the J call TRBJ2-2; no reliable D call. The CDR3 is made up of 14 amino acids. Germline V CDR1 and CDR2: SGDLS, YYNGEE. Trimming took 4 bases from V and 2 from J, leaving 9 bases between them. CDR3 amino acids: CASSTHLNTGELFF. The DNA for the CDR3 is TGTGCCAGCAGCACCCACCTTAACACCGGGGAGCTGTTTTTT.

The chain uses TRBV6-6 and TRBJ2-5; 9 nucleotides align to TRBD2. After removal of 6 bases from V and 6 bases from J, the junction contained 5 bases not matched to a gene. This CDR3 is built from 13 residues. Germline V gene sequence: CDR1 MNHNY, CDR2 SVGAGI (reference sequence). CDR3 protein: CASRPGLAQTQYF. For the CDR3, the DNA is TGTGCCAGCAGACCCGGACTAGCGCAGACCCAGTACTTC.